This T cell receptor (beta chain) comes out of a study of shared clonotypes between healthy human individuals (dated by TCRdb to about 2020). As for the study more broadly: Three men and a couple of women, aged 18 to 49 years, made up the cohort. For each donor, CD4 naive and CD4 memory were each given three plates, CD8 naive was given two plates, and CD8 memory was given one plate. Blood TCR repertoires of roughly 5 healthy adults were deeply sequenced to estimate repertoire size and the extent of clonotype sharing between individuals. Different laboratories and diverse techniques were used to prepare libraries and sequence TCR repertoires, to increase sequencing depth and limit assay-specific biases. Per donor, leukapheresis produced somewhere between about 0.9 and 9 billion PBMCs.

Study-wide findings and limitations: Pairwise subsampling indicated that sequencing depth was expected to affect the degree of clonotype sharing among donors. Sampling was restricted to blood, and TCR repertoires in tissue are likely to differ from TCR repertoires in blood. Rarefaction of sorted-subset datasets indicated incomplete sequencing despite the large sequencing depth. Compared with non-shared clonotypes, clonotypes shared by all four sorted-subset donors had higher generation probabilities. Because the study included only a small number of donors, the genetic and exposure-history diversity represented was limited. Around 5.4% of naive CD4, 3% to 3.5% of naive CD8, 2.3% of memory CD4, and around 0.4% of memory CD8 clonotypes were shared across a few donors. Larger estimated clonotype richness was generally found for naive subsets than for memory subsets.

V was cut back by 1 base and J by 5 bases, leaving a gap of 8 bases between them. There are 13 amino acids in the CDR3, from cysteine to phenylalanine inclusive. Only the CDR3 DNA stays, 39 bases, in frame from base 1. In the germline V gene, CDR1 corresponds to SNHLY and CDR2 to FYNNEI. Using the deep immunoSEQ assay, multiplex PCR amplified TCR CDR3 regions from genomic DNA. For each cell subset, the extracted genomic DNA was distributed evenly across all wells of several immunoSEQ 96-well plates, and each plate served as one replicate. For sorted subsets, around 200 ng genomic DNA, equal to 25,000 to 35,000 T cell genomes, was loaded into each replicate PCR. The purified libraries were quantified using a Qubit 3.0 fluorometer, sized with a Bioanalyzer 2100, and then quantified again using the KAPA Library Quantification kit. A separate single-read 150-cycle Illumina NextSeq 550 flow cell was used to sequence each immunoSEQ 96-well plate. The source study handled its data this way. The immunoSEQ output contained only junctional sequences without quality scores, so filtering could not match that applied to full-length reads. Sequences were annotated with PyIR, a Python wrapper for IgBLAST v1.9, and V/J genes and CDR3 were assigned using IMGT germline references. Reads were filtered out if the reads had weak V/J assignments (E-value above 1e-6), no CDR3, stop codons, out-of-frame junctions, or ambiguous translated residues. V3J clonotypes were defined as sequences sharing an identical inferred V gene, J gene, and CDR3 amino acid sequence. Percentage overlap between repertoires was computed as shared unique clonotypes divided by the size of the smaller repertoire. Three approaches were used to assess repertoire richness: RTK rarefaction, the Chao1 estimator, and Recon v2.1 estimates of unobserved clonotypes. Generation probabilities for all TCRbeta clonotypes obtained by the gDNA method from a few donors were computed using OLGA. The source is immuneACCESS, and TCRdb retained only in-frame sequences with V and J called. Part of the clones is not carried over; for the studies checked, unresolved V genes explain less than half of this, and the remainder is unexplained. The V and J calls and clone size are taken from that table; D and trimming were inferred from the DNA. The sample data list hundreds of thousands of clones, and approximately 95% of these were observed just once. The top ten clones comprise approximately 0.11% of the sample.

CD8 naive samples consisted of CD45RO-negative cells that were positively selected for CCR7, yielding a CD45RA+CCR7+ population without TemRA cells. Donors were healthy HIV-negative adults with no recently reported acute infections or vaccinations. Every donor was a Caucasian adult residing in Nashville, Tennessee, USA. Blood was collected by leukapheresis, and PBMCs were isolated by Ficoll-Histopaque density gradient centrifugation and then cryopreserved in liquid nitrogen vapor phase. Analytical flow cytometry was used to check the purity and quantity of every magnetically sorted T cell population. Genomic DNA was isolated from every sorted fraction and measured by UV absorbance on a Nanodrop 2000c. As regards this clone: No antigen is known for it. Per-nucleotide qualities are absent, and no much larger clonotype sits a single base away.

The V gene is TRBV2 and the J gene is TRBJ1-2, with no confidently assigned D gene. Sequenced material: naive CD8+ T cells sorted from blood. This specimen's cell subset or site label, interpreted: CD45RA+CCR7+. The sequence was collected from a woman in her twenties or thirties in good health. The nucleotide sequence reads TGTGCCAGCAGTGAAGGGAGCCTATATGGCTACACCTTC. Its protein is CASSEGSLYGYTF.